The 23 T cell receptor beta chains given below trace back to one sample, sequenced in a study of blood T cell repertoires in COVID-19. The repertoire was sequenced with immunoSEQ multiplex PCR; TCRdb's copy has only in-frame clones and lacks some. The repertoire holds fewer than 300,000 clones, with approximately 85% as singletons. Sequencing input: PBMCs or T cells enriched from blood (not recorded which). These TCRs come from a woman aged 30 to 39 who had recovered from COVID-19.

CDR3 in amino acids: CAWSVGVFEQFF. The CDR3 bases are TGTGCCTGGAGTGTAGGAGTGTTTGAGCAGTTCTTC. The chain combines TRBV30 with TRBJ2-1; D is uncertain. This CDR3 region has 12 residues. Per germline, CDR1 GTSNPN and CDR2 SVGIG (reference sequence). Trimming cost V 0 bases and J 9 bases, with 9 bases left between them.

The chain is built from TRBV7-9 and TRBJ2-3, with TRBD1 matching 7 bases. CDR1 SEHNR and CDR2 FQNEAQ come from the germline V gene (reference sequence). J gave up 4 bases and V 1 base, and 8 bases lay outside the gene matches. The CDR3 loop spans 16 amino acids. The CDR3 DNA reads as TGTGCCAGCAGCTTAGTGACAGGGAAAGAGGCAGATACGCAGTATTTT. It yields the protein CASSLVTGKEADTQYF.

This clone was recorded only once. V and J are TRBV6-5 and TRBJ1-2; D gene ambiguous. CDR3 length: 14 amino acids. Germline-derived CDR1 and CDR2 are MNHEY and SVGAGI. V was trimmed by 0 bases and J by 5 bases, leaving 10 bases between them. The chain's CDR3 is CASSYSRRGYGYTF. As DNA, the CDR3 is TGTGCCAGCAGTTACTCGAGGCGGGGATATGGCTACACCTTC.

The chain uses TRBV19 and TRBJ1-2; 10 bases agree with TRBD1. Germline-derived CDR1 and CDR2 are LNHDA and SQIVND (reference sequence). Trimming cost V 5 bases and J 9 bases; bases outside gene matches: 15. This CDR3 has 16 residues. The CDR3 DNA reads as TGTGCCAGTAGTCACACCGGGACAGGGGCTATTTCTAGCTACACCTTC. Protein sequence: CASSHTGTGAISSYTF.

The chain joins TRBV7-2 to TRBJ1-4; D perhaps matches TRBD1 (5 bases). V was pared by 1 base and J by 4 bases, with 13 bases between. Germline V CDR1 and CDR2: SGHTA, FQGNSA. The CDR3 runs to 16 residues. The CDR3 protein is CASSLDGGMYNEKLFF. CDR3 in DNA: TGTGCCAGCAGCTTAGACGGGGGGATGTATAATGAAAAACTGTTTTTT. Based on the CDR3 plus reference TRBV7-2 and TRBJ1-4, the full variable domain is GAGVSQSPSNKVTEKGKDVELRCDPISGHTALYWYRQSLGQGLEFLIYFQGNSAPDKSGLPSDRFSAERTGGSVSTLTIQRTQQEDSAVYLCASSLDGGMYNEKLFFGSGTQLSVL.

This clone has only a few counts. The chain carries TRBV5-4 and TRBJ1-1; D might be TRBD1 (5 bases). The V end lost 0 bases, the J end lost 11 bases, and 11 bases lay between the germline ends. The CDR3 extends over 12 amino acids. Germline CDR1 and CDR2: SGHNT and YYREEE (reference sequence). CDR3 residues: CASSLEQARAFF. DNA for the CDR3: TGTGCCAGCAGCTTGGAACAGGCGCGGGCTTTCTTT.

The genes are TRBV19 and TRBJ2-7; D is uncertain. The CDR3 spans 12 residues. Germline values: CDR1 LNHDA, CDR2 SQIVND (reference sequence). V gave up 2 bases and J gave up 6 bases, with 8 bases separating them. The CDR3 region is CASSITGSEQYF. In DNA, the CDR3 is TGTGCCAGTAGTATAACCGGGTCCGAGCAGTACTTC.

CDR3 sequence (DNA): TGCGCCAGCAGCCCACCTGGCAGGATCTACGAGCAGTACTTC. Translated: CASSPPGRIYEQYF. The rearrangement links TRBV10-1 to TRBJ2-7, with unresolved D. V shed 6 bases and J shed 3 bases, with 15 bases lying between them. Germline lookup yields CDR1 WNHNN and CDR2 SYGVQD (reference sequence). The CDR3 is 14 residues long.

CDR3 amino acids: CASSLGHNTEAFF. The CDR3 coding sequence is TGTGCCAGCAGCTTAGGGCATAACACTGAAGCTTTCTTT. This chain connects TRBV7-6 to TRBJ1-1; D unresolved. CDR3 length equals 13 residues. Germline V CDR1 and CDR2: SGHVS, FNYEAQ. V dropped 1 base and J dropped 2 bases, with 5 bases sitting between them.

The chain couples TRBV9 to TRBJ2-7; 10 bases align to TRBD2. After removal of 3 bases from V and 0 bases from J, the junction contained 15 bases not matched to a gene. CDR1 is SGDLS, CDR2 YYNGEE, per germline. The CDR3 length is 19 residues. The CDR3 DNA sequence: TGTGCCAGCAGCGCCCAACCGGGACTAGCGCCACACAGCTCCTACGAGCAGTACTTC. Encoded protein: CASSAQPGLAPHSSYEQYF.

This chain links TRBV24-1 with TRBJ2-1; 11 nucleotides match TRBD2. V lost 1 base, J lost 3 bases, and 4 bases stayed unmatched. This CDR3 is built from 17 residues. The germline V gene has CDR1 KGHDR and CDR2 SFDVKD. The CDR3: CATSDFVAGGYYNEQFF. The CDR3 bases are TGTGCCACCAGTGATTTCGTAGCGGGAGGGTACTACAATGAGCAGTTCTTC.

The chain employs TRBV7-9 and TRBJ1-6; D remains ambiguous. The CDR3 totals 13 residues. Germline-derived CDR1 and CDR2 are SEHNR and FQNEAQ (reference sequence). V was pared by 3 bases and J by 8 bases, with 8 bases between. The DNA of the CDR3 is TGTGCCAGCAGCTTCGACAATTATTCACCCCTCCACTTT. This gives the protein CASSFDNYSPLHF.

CDR3 in amino acids: CASSASRVYGYTF. In nucleotides, the CDR3 is TGTGCCAGCAGCGCGAGCAGGGTCTATGGCTACACCTTC. The gene calls are TRBV7-2 and TRBJ1-2, with D perhaps matching TRBD1 (5 bases). CDR3 length: 13 amino acids. Trimming shortened V by 5 bases and J by 4 bases, and 11 bases separated the two germline ends. Per the germline V gene, CDR1 is SGHTA and CDR2 is FQGNSA. Filled out from reference TRBV7-2 and TRBJ1-2, the complete variable domain reads GAGVSQSPSNKVTEKGKDVELRCDPISGHTALYWYRQSLGQGLEFLIYFQGNSAPDKSGLPSDRFSAERTGGSVSTLTIQRTQQEDSAVYLCASSASRVYGYTFGSGTRLTVV.

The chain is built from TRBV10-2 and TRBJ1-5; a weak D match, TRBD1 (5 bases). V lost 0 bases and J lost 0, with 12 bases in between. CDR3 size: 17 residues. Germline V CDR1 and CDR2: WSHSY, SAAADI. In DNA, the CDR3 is TGCGCCAGCAGTGAGTCCACTACGACAGTTAGCAATCAGCCCCAGCATTTT. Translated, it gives CASSESTTTVSNQPQHF.

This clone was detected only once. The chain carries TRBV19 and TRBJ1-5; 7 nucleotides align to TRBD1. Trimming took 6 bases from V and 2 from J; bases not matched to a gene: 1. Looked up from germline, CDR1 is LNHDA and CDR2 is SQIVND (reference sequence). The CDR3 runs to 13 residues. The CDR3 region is CASSTGGNQPQHF. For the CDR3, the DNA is TGTGCCAGTAGCACAGGGGGCAATCAGCCCCAGCATTTT.

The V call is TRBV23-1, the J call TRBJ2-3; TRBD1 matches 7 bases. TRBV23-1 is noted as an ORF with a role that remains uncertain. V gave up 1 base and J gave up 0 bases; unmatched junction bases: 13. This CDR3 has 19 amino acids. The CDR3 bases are TGCGCCAGCAGTCAATTGGGATCAGGGGGAATAGGGAGCACAGATACGCAGTATTTT. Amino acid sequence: CASSQLGSGGIGSTDTQYF.

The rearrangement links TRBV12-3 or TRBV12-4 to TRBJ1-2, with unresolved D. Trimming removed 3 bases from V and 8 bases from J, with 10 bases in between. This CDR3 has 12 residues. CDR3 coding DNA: TGTGCCAGCAGTTTTGGAGGTAGGGGCTACACCTTC. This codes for CASSFGGRGYTF.

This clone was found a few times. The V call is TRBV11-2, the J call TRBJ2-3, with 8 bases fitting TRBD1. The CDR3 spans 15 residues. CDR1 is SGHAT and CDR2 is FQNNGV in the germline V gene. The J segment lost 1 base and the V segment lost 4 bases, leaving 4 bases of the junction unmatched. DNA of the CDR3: TGTGCCAGCAGCTCTGACAGGGGCCGCACAGATACGCAGTATTTT. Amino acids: CASSSDRGRTDTQYF.

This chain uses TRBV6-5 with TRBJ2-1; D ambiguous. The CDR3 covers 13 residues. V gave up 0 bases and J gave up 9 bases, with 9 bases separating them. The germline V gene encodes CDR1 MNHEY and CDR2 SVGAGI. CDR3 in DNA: TGTGCCAGCAGTTACTCGAGAGCTGGTGAGCAGTTCTTC. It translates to CASSYSRAGEQFF.

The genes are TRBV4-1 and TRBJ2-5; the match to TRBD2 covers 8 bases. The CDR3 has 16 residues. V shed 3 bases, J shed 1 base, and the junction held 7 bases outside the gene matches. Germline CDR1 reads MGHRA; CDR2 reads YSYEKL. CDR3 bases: TGCGCCAGCAGCCATACAGCGGGAGCCGCCCAAGAGACCCAGTACTTC. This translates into CASSHTAGAAQETQYF.

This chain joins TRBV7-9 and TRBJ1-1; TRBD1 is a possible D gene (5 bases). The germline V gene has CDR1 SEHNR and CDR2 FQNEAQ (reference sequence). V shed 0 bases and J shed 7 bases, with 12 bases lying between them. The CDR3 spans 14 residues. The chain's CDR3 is CASSLAAPTGEAFF. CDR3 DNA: TGTGCCAGCAGCTTAGCAGCCCCAACAGGTGAAGCTTTCTTT.

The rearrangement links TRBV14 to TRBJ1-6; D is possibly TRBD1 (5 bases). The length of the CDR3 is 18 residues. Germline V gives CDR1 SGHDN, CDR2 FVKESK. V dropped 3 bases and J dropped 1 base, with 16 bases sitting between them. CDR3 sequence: CASSQRSGTGSYNSPLHF. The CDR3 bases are TGTGCCAGCAGCCAGAGGTCAGGGACTGGGTCCTATAATTCACCCCTCCACTTT.

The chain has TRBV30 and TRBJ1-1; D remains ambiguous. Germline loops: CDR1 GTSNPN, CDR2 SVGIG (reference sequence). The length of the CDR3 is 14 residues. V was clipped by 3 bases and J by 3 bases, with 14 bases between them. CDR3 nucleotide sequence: TGTGCCTGGAGGCTGCGGGGAGGAGACACTGAAGCTTTCTTT. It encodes CAWRLRGGDTEAFF.